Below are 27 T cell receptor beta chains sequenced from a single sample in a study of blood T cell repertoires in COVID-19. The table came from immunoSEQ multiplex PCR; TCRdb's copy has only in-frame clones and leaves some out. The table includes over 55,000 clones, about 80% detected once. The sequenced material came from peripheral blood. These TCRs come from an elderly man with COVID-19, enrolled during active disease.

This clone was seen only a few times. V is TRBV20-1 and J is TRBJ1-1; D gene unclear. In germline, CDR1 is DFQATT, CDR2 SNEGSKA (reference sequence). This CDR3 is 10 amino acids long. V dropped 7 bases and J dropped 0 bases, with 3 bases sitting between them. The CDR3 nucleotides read TGCAGTGTAATGAACACTGAAGCTTTCTTT. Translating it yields CSVMNTEAFF.

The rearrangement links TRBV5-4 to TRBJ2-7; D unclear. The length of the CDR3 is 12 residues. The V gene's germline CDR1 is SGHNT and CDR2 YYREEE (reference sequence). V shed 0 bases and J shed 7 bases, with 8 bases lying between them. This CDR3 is CASSLALGEQYF. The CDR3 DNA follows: TGTGCCAGCAGCTTGGCGCTCGGGGAGCAGTACTTC.

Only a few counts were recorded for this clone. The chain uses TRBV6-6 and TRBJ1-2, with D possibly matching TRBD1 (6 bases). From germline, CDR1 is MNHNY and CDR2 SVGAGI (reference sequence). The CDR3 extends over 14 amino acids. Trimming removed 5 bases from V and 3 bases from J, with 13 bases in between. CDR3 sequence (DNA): TGTGCCAGCAGTGCCAGGGGTTCGGACTATGGCTACACCTTC. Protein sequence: CASSARGSDYGYTF.

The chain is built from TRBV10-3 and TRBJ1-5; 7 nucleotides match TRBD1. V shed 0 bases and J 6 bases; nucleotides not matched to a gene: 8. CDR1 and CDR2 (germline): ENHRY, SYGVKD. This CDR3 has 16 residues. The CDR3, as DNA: TGTGCCATCAGTGAGTCGACTCGACAGGGTCGTCAGCCCCAGCATTTT. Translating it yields CAISESTRQGRQPQHF.

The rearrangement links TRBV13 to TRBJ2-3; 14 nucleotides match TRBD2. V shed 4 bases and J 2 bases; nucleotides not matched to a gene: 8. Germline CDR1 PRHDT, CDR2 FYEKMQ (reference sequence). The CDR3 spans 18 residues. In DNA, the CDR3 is TGTGCCAGCAGCTCCCTGGGGACTAGCGGGGGCCCCACAGATACGCAGTATTTT. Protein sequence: CASSSLGTSGGPTDTQYF.

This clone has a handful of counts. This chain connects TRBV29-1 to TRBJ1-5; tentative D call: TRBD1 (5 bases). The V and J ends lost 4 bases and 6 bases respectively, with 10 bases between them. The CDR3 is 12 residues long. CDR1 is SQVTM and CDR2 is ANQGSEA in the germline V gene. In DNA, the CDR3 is TGCAGCGTTGGGGGGGGTAGTCAGCCCCAGCATTTT. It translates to CSVGGGSQPQHF.

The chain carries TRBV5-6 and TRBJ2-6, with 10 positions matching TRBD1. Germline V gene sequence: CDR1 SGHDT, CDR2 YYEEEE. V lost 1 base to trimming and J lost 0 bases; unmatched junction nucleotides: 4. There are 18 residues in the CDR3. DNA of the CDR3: TGTGCCAGCAGCTTGCTGGGACAGGGGTCCTCTGGGGCCAACGTCCTGACTTTC. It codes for CASSLLGQGSSGANVLTF.

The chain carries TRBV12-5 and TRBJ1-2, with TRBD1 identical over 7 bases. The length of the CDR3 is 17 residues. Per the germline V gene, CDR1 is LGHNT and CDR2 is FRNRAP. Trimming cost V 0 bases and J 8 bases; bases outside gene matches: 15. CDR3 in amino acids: CASGLVAGGSHMRGYTF. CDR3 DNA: TGTGCTAGTGGTTTGGTGGCAGGGGGTTCCCATATGAGAGGCTACACCTTC.

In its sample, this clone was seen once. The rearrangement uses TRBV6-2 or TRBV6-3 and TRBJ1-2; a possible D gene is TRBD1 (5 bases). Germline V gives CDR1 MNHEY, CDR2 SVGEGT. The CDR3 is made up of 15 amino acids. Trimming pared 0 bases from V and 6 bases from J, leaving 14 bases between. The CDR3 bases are TGTGCCAGCAGTTACTCCTCTGCGGGACTAGATGGCTACACCTTC. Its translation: CASSYSSAGLDGYTF.

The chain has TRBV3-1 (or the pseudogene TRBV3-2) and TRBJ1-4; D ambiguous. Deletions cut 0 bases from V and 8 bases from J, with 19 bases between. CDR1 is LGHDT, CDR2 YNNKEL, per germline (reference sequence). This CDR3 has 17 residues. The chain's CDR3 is CASSQDGRYPGGEKLFF. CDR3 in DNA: TGTGCCAGCAGCCAAGATGGGCGCTACCCAGGAGGCGAAAAACTGTTTTTT.

The CDR3 nucleotides are TGCGCCAGCAGCATTAGCGGACAGGGGGCTGGTCAGCCCCAGCATTTT. Encoded protein: CASSISGQGAGQPQHF. The chain combines TRBV5-1 with TRBJ1-5; TRBD1 agrees at 11 bases. Unmatched junction bases numbered 9, after V lost 4 bases and J lost 6 bases. CDR1 SGHRS and CDR2 YFSETQ come from the germline V gene. The CDR3 spans 16 residues.

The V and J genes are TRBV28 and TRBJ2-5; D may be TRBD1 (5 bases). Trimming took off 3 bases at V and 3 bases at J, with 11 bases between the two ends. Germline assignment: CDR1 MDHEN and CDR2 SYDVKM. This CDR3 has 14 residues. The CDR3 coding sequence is TGTGCCAGCAGTTTGTTAGGGGATAAAGAGACCCAGTACTTC. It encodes CASSLLGDKETQYF.

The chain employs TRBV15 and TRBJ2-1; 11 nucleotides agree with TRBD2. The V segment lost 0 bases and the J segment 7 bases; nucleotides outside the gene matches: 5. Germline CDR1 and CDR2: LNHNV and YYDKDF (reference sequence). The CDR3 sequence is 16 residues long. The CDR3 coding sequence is TGTGCCACCAGCAGAGACGGTAGCGGGGGGGTGAATGAGCAGTTCTTC. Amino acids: CATSRDGSGGVNEQFF.

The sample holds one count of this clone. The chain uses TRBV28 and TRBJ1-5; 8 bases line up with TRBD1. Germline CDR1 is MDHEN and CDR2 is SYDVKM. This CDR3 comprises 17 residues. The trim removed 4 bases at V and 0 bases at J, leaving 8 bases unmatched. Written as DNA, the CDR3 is TGTGCCAGCAGTTCAATCGGGACAGGAGTTAGCAATCAGCCCCAGCATTTT. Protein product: CASSSIGTGVSNQPQHF.

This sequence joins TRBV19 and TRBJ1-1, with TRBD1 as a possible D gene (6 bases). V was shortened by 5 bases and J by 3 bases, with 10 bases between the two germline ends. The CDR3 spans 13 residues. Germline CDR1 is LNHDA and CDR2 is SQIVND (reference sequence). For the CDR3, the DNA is TGTGCCAGTAGTCTCCCAGGGGACACTGAAGCTTTCTTT. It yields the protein CASSLPGDTEAFF.

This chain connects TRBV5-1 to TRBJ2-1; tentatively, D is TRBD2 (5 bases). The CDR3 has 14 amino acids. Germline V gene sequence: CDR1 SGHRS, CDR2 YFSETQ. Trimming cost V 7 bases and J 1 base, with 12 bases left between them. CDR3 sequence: CASRAEPSYNEQFF. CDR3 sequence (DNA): TGCGCCAGCCGAGCGGAACCTTCCTACAATGAGCAGTTCTTC.

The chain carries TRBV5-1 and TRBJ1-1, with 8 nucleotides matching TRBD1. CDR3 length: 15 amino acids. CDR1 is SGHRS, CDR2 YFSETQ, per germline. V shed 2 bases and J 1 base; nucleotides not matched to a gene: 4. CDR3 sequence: CASSFTGGTNTEAFF. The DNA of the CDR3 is TGCGCCAGCAGCTTCACAGGGGGTACGAACACTGAAGCTTTCTTT.

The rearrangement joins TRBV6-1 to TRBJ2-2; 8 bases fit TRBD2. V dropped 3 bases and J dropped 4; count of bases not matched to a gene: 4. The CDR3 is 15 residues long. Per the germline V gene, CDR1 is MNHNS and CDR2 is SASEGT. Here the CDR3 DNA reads TGTGCCAGCAGTGACGGACTAGCAGGCACCGGGGAGCTGTTTTTT. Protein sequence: CASSDGLAGTGELFF.

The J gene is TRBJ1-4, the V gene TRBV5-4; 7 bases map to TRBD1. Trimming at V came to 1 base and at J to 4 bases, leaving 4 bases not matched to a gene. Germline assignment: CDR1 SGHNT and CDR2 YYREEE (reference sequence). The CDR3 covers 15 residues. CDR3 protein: CASSLRGGHNEKLFF. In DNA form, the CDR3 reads TGTGCCAGCAGCTTGAGAGGGGGCCATAATGAAAAACTGTTTTTT.

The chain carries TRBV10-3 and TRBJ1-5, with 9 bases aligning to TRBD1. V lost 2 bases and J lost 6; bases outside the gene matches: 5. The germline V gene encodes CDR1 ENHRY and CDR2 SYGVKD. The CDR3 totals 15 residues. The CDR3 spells CAISEGTGLGQPQHF. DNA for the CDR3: TGTGCCATCAGTGAGGGGACAGGGTTGGGTCAGCCCCAGCATTTT.

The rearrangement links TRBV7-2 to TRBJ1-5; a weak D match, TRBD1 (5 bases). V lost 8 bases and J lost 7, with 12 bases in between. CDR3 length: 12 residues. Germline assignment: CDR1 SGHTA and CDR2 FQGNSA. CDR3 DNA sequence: TGTGCCAGCGGATTGCGGGGGCAGCCCCAGCATTTT. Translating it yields CASGLRGQPQHF.

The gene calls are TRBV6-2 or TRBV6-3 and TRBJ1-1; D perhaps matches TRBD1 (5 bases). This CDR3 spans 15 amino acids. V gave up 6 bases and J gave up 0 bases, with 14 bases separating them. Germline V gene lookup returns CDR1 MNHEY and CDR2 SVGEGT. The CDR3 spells CASSFWTMLNTEAFF. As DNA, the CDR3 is TGTGCCAGCAGCTTTTGGACAATGCTGAACACTGAAGCTTTCTTT.

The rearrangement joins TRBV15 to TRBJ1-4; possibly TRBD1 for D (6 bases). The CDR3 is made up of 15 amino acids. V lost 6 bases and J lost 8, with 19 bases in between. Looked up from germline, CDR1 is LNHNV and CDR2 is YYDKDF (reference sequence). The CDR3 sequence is CATRLGGSQGEKLFF. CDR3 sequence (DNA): TGTGCCACCAGGCTTGGGGGCTCCCAAGGAGAAAAACTGTTTTTT.

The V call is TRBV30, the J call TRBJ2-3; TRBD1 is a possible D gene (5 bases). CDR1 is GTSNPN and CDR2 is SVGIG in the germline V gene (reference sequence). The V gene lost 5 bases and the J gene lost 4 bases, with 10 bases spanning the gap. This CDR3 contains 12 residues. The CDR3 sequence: CAWSGASDTQYF. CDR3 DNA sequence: TGTGCCTGGTCTGGGGCCTCAGATACGCAGTATTTT.

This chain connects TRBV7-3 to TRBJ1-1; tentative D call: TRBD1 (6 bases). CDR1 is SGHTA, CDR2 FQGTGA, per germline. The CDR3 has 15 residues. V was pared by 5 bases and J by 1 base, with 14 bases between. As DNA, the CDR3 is TGTGCCAGCAGCCCGGCCGGGGGGGCGAACACTGAAGCTTTCTTT. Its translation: CASSPAGGANTEAFF.

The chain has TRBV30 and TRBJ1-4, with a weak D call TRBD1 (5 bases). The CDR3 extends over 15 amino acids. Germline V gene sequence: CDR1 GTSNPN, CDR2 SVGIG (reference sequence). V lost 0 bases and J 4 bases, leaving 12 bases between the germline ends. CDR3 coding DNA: TGTGCCTGGAGTGTACAGGCGAAGGATAATGAAAAACTGTTTTTT. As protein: CAWSVQAKDNEKLFF.

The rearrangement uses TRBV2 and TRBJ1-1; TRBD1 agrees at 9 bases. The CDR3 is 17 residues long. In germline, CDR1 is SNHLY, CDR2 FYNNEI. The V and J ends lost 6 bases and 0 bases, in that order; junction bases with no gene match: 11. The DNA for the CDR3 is TGTGCCAGCAGGGACCTGGGACAGGGCCTTATGAACACTGAAGCTTTCTTT. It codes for CASRDLGQGLMNTEAFF.